These 5 T cell receptor beta chains were all obtained from the same sample, sequenced in a study of blood T cells in healthy people across ages. A sample-barcoded 5' primer and a J-beta primer mix were used in a second PCR of about 6 to 11 cycles. MiXCR, applied by TCRdb to the 5' RACE reads, yields one record per CDR3 protein. The sample holds some 1.4 million distinct CDR3 sequences, 42% seen once. The sequencing sample was made of blood. These receptors were obtained from a woman in her late teens or twenties in good health.

This chain joins TRBV5-1 and TRBJ1-2; unclear D gene. CDR1 and CDR2 (germline): SGHRS, YFSETQ. Trimming took off 0 bases at V and 7 bases at J, with 16 bases between the two ends. The CDR3 consists of 15 residues. The CDR3 protein is CASSLEIGIDCGYTF. The DNA for the CDR3 is TGCGCCAGCAGCTTGGAGATAGGGATAGATTGTGGCTACACCTTC.

The genes are TRBV5-1 and TRBJ2-6, with TRBD1 matching over 8 bases. Germline CDR1 and CDR2: SGHRS and YFSETQ. The CDR3 totals 21 residues. V lost 2 bases to trimming and J lost 0 bases; unmatched junction nucleotides: 16. The CDR3 DNA reads as TGCGCCAGCAGCTTTGACAGGGGTCTACTCAGGAGGGACTCTGGGGCCAACGTCCTGACTTTC. Its translation: CASSFDRGLLRRDSGANVLTF.

The chain joins TRBV6-6 to TRBJ1-4; TRBD1 agrees at 8 bases. This CDR3 is built from 15 residues. V trimming: 6 bases; J trimming: 6 bases; junction bases outside the gene matches: 9. CDR1 and CDR2 (germline): MNHNY, SVGAGI (reference sequence). Written as DNA, the CDR3 is TGTGCCAGCAGGCGACGACAGGGGTGGGATGAAAAACTGTTTTTT. Translating it yields CASRRRQGWDEKLFF.

This clonotype was detected a few times. The chain links TRBV5-6 to TRBJ2-1, with 10 bases fitting TRBD2. V dropped 4 bases and J dropped 7; count of bases not matched to a gene: 5. This CDR3 is 14 amino acids long. The germline CDR1 and CDR2 sequences are SGHDT and YYEEEE. CDR3 nucleotide sequence: TGTGCCAGCAGCACCGGACTAGCGGTGAATGAGCAGTTCTTC. It specifies CASSTGLAVNEQFF. The entire variable domain, with the rest obtained from reference TRBV5-6 and TRBJ2-1, is as follows: DAGVTQSPTHLIKTRGQQVTLRCSPKSGHDTVSWYQQALGQGPQFIFQYYEEEERQRGNFPDRFSGHQFPNYSSELNVNALLLGDSALYLCASSTGLAVNEQFFGPGTRLTVL.

This chain uses TRBV20-1 with TRBJ1-2; maybe TRBD1 (6 bases). This CDR3 has 14 residues. Trimming took off 0 bases at V and 6 bases at J, with 14 bases between the two ends. Germline loops: CDR1 DFQATT, CDR2 SNEGSKA (reference sequence). CDR3 sequence (DNA): TGCAGTGCTAGAGATCTGGGGGCGCCAGATGGCTACACCTTC. Its protein is CSARDLGAPDGYTF.